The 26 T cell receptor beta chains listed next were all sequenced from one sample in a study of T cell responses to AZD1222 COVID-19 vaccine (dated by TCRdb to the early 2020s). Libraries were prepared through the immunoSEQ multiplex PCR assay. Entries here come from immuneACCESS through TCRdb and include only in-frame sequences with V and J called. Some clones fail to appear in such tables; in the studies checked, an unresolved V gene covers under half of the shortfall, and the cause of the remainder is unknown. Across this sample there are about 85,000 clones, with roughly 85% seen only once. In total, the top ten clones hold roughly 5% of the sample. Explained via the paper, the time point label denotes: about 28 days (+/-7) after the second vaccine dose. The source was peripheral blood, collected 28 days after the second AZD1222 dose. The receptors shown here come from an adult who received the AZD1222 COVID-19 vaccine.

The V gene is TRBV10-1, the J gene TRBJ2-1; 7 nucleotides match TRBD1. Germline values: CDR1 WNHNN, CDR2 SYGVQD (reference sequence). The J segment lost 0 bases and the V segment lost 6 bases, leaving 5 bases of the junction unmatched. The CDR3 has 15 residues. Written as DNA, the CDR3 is TGCGCCAGCAGGCCGACAGGGAGCTCCTACAATGAGCAGTTCTTC. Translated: CASRPTGSSYNEQFF.

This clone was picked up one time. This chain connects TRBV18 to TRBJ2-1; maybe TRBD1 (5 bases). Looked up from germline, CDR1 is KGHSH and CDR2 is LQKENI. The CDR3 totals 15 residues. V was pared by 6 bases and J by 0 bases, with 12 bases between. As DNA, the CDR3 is TGTGCCAGCTCCCTAGACAGAAGCTCCTACAATGAGCAGTTCTTC. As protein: CASSLDRSSYNEQFF.

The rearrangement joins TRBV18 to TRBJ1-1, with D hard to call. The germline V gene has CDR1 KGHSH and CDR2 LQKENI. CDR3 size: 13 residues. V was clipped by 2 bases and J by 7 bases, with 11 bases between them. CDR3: CASSPSAGIEAFF. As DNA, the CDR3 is TGTGCCAGCTCACCATCGGCGGGGATTGAAGCTTTCTTT. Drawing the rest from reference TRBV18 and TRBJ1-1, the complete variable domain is NAGVMQNPRHLVRRRGQEARLRCSPMKGHSHVYWYRQLPEEGLKFMVYLQKENIIDESGMPKERFSAEFPKEGPSILRIQQVVRGDSAAYFCASSPSAGIEAFFGQGTRLTVV.

As DNA, the CDR3 is TGTGCCAGCACTCCGGCGAGGAGCTCCTACAATGAGCAGTTCTTC. This codes for CASTPARSSYNEQFF. The rearrangement joins TRBV6-5 to TRBJ2-1; unclear D gene. CDR3 length: 15 amino acids. The V and J ends lost 7 bases and 0 bases respectively, with 13 bases between them. CDR1 is MNHEY and CDR2 is SVGAGI in the germline V gene.

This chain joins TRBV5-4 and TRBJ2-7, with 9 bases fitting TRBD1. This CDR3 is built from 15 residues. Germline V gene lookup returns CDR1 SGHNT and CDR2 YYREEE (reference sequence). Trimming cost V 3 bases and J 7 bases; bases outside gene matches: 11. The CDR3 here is CASSSGQGRIEEQYF. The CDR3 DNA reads TGTGCCAGCAGCTCAGGACAGGGGAGAATTGAGGAGCAGTACTTC.

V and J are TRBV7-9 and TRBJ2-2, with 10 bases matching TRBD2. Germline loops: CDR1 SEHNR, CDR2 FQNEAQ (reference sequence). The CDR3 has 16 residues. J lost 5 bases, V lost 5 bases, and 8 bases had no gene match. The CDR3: CASSTWGLAPTGELFF. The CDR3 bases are TGTGCCAGCAGCACCTGGGGACTAGCGCCGACCGGGGAGCTGTTTTTT. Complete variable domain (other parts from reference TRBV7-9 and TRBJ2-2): DTGVSQNPRHKITKRGQNVTFRCDPISEHNRLYWYRQTLGQGPEFLTYFQNEAQLEKSRLLSDRFSAERPKGSFSTLEIQRTEQGDSAMYLCASSTWGLAPTGELFFGEGSRLTVL.

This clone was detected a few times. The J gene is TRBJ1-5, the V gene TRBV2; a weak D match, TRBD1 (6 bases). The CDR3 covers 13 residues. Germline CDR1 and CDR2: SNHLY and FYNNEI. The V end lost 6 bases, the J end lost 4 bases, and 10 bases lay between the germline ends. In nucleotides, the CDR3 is TGTGCCAGCAGCGGGACAACGAATCAGCCCCAGCATTTT. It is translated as CASSGTTNQPQHF.

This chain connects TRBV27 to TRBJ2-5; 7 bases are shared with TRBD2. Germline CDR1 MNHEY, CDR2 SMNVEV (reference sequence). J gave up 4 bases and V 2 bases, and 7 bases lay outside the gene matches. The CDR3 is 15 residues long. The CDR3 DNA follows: TGTGCCAGCAGTTTAGGGGCGGGAGCTCTAGAGACCCAGTACTTC. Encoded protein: CASSLGAGALETQYF.

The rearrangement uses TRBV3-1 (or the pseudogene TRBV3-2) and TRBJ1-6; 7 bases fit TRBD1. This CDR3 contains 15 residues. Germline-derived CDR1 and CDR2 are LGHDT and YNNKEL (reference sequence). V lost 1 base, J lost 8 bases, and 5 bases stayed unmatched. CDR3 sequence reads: CASSQVGGTDSPLHF. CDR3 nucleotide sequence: TGTGCCAGCAGCCAAGTAGGAGGGACAGATTCACCCCTCCACTTT.

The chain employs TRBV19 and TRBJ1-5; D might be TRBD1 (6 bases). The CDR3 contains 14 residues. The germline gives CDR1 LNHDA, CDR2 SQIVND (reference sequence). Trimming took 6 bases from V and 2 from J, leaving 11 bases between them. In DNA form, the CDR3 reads TGTGCCAGTAGGAGGGGGAGCGGCAATCAGCCCCAGCATTTT. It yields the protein CASRRGSGNQPQHF. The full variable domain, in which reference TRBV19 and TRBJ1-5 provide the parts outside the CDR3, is DGGITQSPKYLFRKEGQNVTLSCEQNLNHDAMYWYRQDPGQGLRLIYYSQIVNDFQKGDIAEGYSVSREKKESFPLTVTSAQKNPTAFYLCASRRGSGNQPQHFGDGTRLSIL.

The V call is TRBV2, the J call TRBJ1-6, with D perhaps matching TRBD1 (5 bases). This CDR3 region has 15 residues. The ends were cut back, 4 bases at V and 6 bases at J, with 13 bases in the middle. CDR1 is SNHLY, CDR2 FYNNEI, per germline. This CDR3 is CASSGGTGRNSPLHF. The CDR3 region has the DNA TGTGCCAGCAGTGGGGGCACTGGGCGTAATTCACCCCTCCACTTT.

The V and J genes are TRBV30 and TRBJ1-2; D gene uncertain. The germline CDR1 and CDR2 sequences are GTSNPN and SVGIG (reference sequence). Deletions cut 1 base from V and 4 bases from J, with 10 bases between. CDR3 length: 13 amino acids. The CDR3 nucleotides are TGTGCCTGGAGTGCCCGGCCCCCCTATGGCTACACCTTC. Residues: CAWSARPPYGYTF.

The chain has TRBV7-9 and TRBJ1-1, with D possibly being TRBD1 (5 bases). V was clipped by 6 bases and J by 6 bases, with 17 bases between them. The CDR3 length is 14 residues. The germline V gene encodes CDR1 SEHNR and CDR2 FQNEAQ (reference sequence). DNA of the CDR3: TGTGCCAGCAGGTCCGCTAGGGGAGGGTCTGAAGCTTTCTTT. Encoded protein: CASRSARGGSEAFF.

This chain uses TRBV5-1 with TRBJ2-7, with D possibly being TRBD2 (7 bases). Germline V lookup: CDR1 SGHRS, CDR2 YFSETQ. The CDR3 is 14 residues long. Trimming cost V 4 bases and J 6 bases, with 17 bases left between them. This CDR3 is CASSPMGGPSEQYF. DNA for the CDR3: TGCGCCAGCAGCCCAATGGGGGGGCCTTCCGAGCAGTACTTC.

The CDR3 sequence is CASSLGGVTQYF. As DNA, the CDR3 is TGTGCCAGCAGCTTGGGCGGGGTTACGCAGTATTTT. The chain carries TRBV11-2 and TRBJ2-3; possible D gene TRBD2, 6 bases. The CDR3 has 12 amino acids. CDR1 and CDR2 from the germline V gene are SGHAT and FQNNGV. Trimming stripped 3 bases from V and 8 bases from J, with 9 bases between.

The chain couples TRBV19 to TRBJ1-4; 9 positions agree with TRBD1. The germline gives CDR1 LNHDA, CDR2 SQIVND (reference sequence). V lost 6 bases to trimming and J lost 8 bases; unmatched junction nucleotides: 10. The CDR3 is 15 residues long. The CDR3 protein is CASSAGTGYGEKLFF. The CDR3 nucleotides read TGTGCCAGTAGCGCCGGGACAGGGTATGGAGAAAAACTGTTTTTT.

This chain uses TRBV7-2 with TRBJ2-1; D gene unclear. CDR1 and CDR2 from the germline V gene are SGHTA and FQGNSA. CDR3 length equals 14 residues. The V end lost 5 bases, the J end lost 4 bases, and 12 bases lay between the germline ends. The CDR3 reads CASSPSPAYNEQFF. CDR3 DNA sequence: TGTGCCAGCAGCCCATCCCCCGCTTACAATGAGCAGTTCTTC.

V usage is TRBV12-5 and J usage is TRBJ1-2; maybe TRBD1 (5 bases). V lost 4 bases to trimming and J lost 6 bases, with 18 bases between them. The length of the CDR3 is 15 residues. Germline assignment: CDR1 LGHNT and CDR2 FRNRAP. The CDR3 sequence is CASGWHGGLGDGYTF. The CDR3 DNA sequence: TGTGCTAGTGGTTGGCATGGGGGTCTGGGGGATGGCTACACCTTC.

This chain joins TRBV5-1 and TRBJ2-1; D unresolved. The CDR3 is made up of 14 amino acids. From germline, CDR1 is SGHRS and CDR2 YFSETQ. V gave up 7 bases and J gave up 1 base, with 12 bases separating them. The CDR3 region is CASRIYRSYNEQFF. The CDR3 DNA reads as TGCGCCAGCCGCATCTACCGATCCTACAATGAGCAGTTCTTC. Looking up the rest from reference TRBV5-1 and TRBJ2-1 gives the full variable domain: KAGVTQTPRYLIKTRGQQVTLSCSPISGHRSVSWYQQTPGQGLQFLFEYFSETQRNKGNFPGRFSGRQFSNSRSEMNVSTLELGDSALYLCASRIYRSYNEQFFGPGTRLTVL.

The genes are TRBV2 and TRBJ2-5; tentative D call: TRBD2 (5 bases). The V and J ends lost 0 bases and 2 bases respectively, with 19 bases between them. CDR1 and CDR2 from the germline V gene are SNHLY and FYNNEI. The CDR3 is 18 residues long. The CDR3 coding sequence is TGTGCCAGCAGTGAAGCGTCGCGGCGGGTGGCCCTTCAAGAGACCCAGTACTTC. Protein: CASSEASRRVALQETQYF.

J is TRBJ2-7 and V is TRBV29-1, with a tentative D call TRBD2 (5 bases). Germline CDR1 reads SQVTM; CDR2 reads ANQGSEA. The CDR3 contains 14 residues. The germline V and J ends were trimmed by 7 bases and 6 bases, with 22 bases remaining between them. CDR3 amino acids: CSAYLTGTAGEQYF. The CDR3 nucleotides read TGCAGCGCTTACCTGACGGGAACTGCGGGCGAGCAGTACTTC.

In DNA form, the CDR3 reads TGTGCCAGCAGTCGACAGGTCCACACTGAAGCTTTCTTT. Residues: CASSRQVHTEAFF. This chain links TRBV28 with TRBJ1-1; a weak D match, TRBD1 (6 bases). The V end was cut by 5 bases, the J end by 3 bases, with 10 bases between. The germline CDR1 and CDR2 sequences are MDHEN and SYDVKM. The CDR3 has 13 residues.

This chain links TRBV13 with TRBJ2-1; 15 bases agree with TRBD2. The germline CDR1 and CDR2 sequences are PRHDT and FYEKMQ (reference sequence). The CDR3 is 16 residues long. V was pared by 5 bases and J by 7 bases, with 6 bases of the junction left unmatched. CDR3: CASSPWTSGRGNEQFF. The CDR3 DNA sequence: TGTGCCAGCAGCCCTTGGACTAGCGGGAGGGGGAATGAGCAGTTCTTC. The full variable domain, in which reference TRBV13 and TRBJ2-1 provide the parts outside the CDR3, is AAGVIQSPRHLIKEKRETATLKCYPIPRHDTVYWYQQGPGQDPQFLISFYEKMQSDKGSIPDRFSAQQFSDYHSELNMSSLELGDSALYFCASSPWTSGRGNEQFFGPGTRLTVL.

The CDR3 loop is CASSQTSGGALSNEQFF. CDR3 sequence (DNA): TGTGCCAGCTCACAGACTAGCGGGGGGGCCTTAAGTAATGAGCAGTTCTTC. The genes are TRBV18 and TRBJ2-1; the match to TRBD2 covers 14 bases. V trimming: 4 bases; J trimming: 7 bases; junction bases outside the gene matches: 9. This CDR3 region has 17 residues. CDR1 is KGHSH, CDR2 LQKENI, per germline.

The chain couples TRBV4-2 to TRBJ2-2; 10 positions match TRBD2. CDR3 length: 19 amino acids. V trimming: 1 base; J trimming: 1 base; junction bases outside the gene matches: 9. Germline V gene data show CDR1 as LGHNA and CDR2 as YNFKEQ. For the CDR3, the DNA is TGTGCCAGCAGCCAAGGGGTAGCGGGAGGATTTGGGAACACCGGGGAGCTGTTTTTT. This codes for CASSQGVAGGFGNTGELFF.

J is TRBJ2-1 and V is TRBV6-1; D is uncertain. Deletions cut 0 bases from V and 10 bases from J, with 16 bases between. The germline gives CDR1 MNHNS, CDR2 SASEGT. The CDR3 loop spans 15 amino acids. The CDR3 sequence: CASSEALWGMGEQFF. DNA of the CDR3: TGTGCCAGCAGTGAAGCGCTTTGGGGAATGGGCGAGCAGTTCTTC.